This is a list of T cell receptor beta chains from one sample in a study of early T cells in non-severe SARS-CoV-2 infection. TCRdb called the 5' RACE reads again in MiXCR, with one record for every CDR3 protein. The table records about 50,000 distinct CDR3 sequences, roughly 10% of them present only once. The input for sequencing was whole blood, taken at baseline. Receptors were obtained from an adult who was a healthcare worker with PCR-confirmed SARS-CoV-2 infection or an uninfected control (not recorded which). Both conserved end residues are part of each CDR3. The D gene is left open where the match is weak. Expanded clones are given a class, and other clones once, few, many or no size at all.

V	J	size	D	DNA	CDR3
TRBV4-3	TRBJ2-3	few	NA	TGCGCCAGCAGCCTACAGGGTTATAGCACAGATACGCAGTATTTT	CASSLQGYSTDTQYF
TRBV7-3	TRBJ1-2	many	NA	TGTGCCAGCAGCCCGGGAGGAATCTATGGCTACACCTTC	CASSPGGIYGYTF
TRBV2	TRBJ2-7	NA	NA	TGTGCCAGCAGTCTATTCTCCTACGAGCAGTACTTC	CASSLFSYEQYF
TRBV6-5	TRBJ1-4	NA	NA	TGTGCCAGCAGTACCCAGGGTGGCGGTAATGAAAAACTGTTTTTT	CASSTQGGGNEKLFF
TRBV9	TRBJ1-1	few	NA	TGTGCCAGCAGCGTTTTTTTGAACACTGAAGCTTTCTTT	CASSVFLNTEAFF
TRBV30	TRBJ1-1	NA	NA	TGTGCCTGGAGGAAAGGAGAAAGGACTGAAGCTTTCTTT	CAWRKGERTEAFF
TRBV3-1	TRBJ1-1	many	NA	TGTGCCAGCAGCCATGGGGGCACTGAAGCTTTCTTT	CASSHGGTEAFF
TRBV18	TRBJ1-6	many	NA	TGTGCCAGCTCACCAAGGTTAGAGGGATGGGATTCACCCCTCCACTTT	CASSPRLEGWDSPLHF
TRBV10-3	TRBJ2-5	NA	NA	TGTGCCATCAGCGCTCAGACGGGAACCTGGGAGACCCAGTACTTC	CAISAQTGTWETQYF
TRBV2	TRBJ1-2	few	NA	TGTGCCAGCAGTGAAAACTGGCTAGACTATGGCTACACCTTC	CASSENWLDYGYTF
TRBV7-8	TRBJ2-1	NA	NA	TGTGCCAGCAGCCTTAGCGAAAGTTCCTCCTACAATGAGCAGTTCTTC	CASSLSESSSYNEQFF
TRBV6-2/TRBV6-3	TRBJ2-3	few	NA	TGTGCCAGCAGTACCCCGGGGGAGACAGATACGCAGTATTTT	CASSTPGETDTQYF
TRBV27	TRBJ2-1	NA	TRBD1	TGTGCCAGCAGTTGGGACAGCCTCAATGAGCAGTTCTTC	CASSWDSLNEQFF
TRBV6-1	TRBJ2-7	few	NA	TGTGCCAGCACCATGTGGGGGGACGAGCAGTACTTC	CASTMWGDEQYF
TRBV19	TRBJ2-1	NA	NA	TGTGCCAGTAGTATCACGGGAGATGAGCAGTTCTTC	CASSITGDEQFF
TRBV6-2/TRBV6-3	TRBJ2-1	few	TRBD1	TGTGCCAGCAGACGGACAGGGGGTGTAAACAATGAGCAGTTCTTC	CASRRTGGVNNEQFF
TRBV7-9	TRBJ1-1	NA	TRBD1	TGTGCCAGCAGCCTAGGGACAGGGATGAACACTGAAGCTTTCTTT	CASSLGTGMNTEAFF
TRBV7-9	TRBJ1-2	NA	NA	TGTGCCAGCAGCTCCCTCGATAGGCGGAGCTATGGCTACACCTTC	CASSSLDRRSYGYTF
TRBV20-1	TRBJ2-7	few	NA	TGCAGTGCTAGCCCATCAACTGCGGGATCCGAGCAGTACTTC	CSASPSTAGSEQYF
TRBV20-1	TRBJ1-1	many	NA	TGCAGTGCGTCCAGGGCAATGAACACTGAAGCTTTCTTT	CSASRAMNTEAFF
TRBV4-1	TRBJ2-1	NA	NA	TGCGCCAGCAGCCAAGAGGGGATACCCTACAATGAGCAGTTCTTC	CASSQEGIPYNEQFF
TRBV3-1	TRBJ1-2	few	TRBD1	TGTGCCAGCAGCCCTGGGGGACAGGGGAAAGGCTACACCTTC	CASSPGGQGKGYTF
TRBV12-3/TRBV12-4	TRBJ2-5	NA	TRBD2	TGTGCCAGCAGCGACGGGACTAGTGGAGGCGAGACCCAGTACTTC	CASSDGTSGGETQYF
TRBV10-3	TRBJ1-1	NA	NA	TGTGCCATCAGTGAAGCACAGGAGGGGACTGAAGCTTTCTTT	CAISEAQEGTEAFF
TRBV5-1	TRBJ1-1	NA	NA	TGCGCCAGCAGCCCAGGATGGGAGAACACTGAAGCTTTCTTT	CASSPGWENTEAFF
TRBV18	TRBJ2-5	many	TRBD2	TGTGCCAGCTCACCTAGGACTAGCGGGAGTGGAGAGACCCAGTACTTC	CASSPRTSGSGETQYF
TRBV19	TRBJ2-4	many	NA	TGTGCCAGTAAAAGGGGTGAAGCCAAAAACATTCAGTACTTC	CASKRGEAKNIQYF
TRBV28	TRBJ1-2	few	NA	TGTGCCAGCAGTTTCCGCCAATATGGCTACACCTTC	CASSFRQYGYTF
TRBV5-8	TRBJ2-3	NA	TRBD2	TGTGCCAGCAGCTTAATGGATAGCGGGAGGGCGACAGATACGCAGTATTTT	CASSLMDSGRATDTQYF
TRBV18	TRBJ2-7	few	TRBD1	TGTGCCAGCTCAGCCGGGACAGGGGGTATTTACGAGCAGTACTTC	CASSAGTGGIYEQYF
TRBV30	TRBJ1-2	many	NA	TGTGCCTGGGGGCGCGCCGGGACACATAACTATGGCTACACCTTC	CAWGRAGTHNYGYTF
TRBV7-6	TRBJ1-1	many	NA	TGTGCCAGCAGCGCGGACTTGAACACTGAAGCTTTCTTT	CASSADLNTEAFF
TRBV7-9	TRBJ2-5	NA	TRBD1	TGTGCCAGCAGCTTAGGCCCACAGGGGGTACAAGAGACCCAGTACTTC	CASSLGPQGVQETQYF
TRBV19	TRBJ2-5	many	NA	TGTGCCAGTAGCACCGGGTTGTACAGGCAAGAGACCCAGTACTTC	CASSTGLYRQETQYF
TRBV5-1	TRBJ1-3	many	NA	TGCGCCAGCAGCCCGGACAGTTCTGGAAACACCATATATTTT	CASSPDSSGNTIYF
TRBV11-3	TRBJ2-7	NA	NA	TGTGCCAGCAGCCCTACAGGCTCCTACGAGCAGTACTTC	CASSPTGSYEQYF
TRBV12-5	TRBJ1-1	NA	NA	TGTGCTAGTGGTTTGGTCTTAGCCGCTGAAGCTTTCTTT	CASGLVLAAEAFF
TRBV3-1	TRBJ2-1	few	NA	TGTGCCAGCAGCCAAGGGCTTTCGACAACCCGGTACAATGAGCAGTTCTTC	CASSQGLSTTRYNEQFF
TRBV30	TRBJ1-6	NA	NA	TGTGCCTGGAGATGGGAGAGCTCCTATAATTCACCCCTCCACTTT	CAWRWESSYNSPLHF
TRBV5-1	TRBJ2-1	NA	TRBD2	TGCGCCAGCAGCCCCGGCGGATTCGCGGGAGGGAACAATGAGCAGTTCTTC	CASSPGGFAGGNNEQFF
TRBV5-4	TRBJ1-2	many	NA	TGTGCCAGCAGCTCCAAACAGGGTGACTATGGCTACACCTTC	CASSSKQGDYGYTF
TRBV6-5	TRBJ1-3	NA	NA	TGTGCCAGCAGCCGGGATCAAGCAGGCACCATATATTTT	CASSRDQAGTIYF
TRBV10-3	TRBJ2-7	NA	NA	TGTGCCATCAGTGAGTCATTCCGGATGAGAAGCTCCTACGAGCAGTACTTC	CAISESFRMRSSYEQYF
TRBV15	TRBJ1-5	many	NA	TGTGCCACCAGCAGAGATTCGGAACCGCGGAGGCCCCAGCATTTT	CATSRDSEPRRPQHF
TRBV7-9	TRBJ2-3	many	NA	TGTGCCAGCAGTTTTGGGGATACGCAGTATTTT	CASSFGDTQYF
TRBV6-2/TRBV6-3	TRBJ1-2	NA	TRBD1	TGTGCCAGCGGATATTGGGACAGCAACTATGGCTACACCTTC	CASGYWDSNYGYTF
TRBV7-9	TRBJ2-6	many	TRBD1	TGTGCCAGCAGCTTAGCGGACAGGGCCGGGGCCAACGTCCTGACTTTC	CASSLADRAGANVLTF
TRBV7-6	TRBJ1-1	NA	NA	TGTGCCAGCAGCTTACAGGGGTGGAACACTGAAGCTTTCTTT	CASSLQGWNTEAFF
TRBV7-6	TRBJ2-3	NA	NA	TGTGCCAGCAGCTTAGCGGCTAGCACAGATACGCAGTATTTT	CASSLAASTDTQYF
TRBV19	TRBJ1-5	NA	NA	TGTGCCAGCTCAATGACCTTCAATCAGCCCCAGCATTTT	CASSMTFNQPQHF
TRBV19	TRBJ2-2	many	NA	TGTGCCAGTAGTAGGGGCAGGGGCACCGGGGAGCTGTTTTTT	CASSRGRGTGELFF
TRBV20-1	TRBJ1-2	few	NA	TGCAGTGCTAGACCGACAGAGACTAACTATGGCTACACCTTC	CSARPTETNYGYTF
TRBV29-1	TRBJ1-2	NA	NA	TGCAGCGTGGGCCCCCTCACAGGGAGGGGCTACACCTTC	CSVGPLTGRGYTF
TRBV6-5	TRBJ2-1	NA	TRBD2	TGTGCCAGCAGTTACCGGGGACTAGCCGTTAATGAGCAGTTCTTC	CASSYRGLAVNEQFF